Listed here is a single T cell receptor beta chain. This clone was observed a single time. Its antigen remains unidentified. One end of the junction fails to match germline, which may point to a read error. In the prospective study, participants were roughly 18 to 100 years old, resided in 24 geographic areas of the United States, and were enrolled through a virtual design. In the prospective study, participants were assigned to cohorts based on the clinical history participants reported in a screening survey and a study questionnaire. Recovered participants in ImmuneRACE Cohort 3 were defined as having two consecutive negative NP/OP PCR tests, clearance from a healthcare professional, or resolution of symptoms. Each participant in the prospective study had whole blood, serum and a nasopharyngeal or oropharyngeal swab collected by mobile phlebotomists. Participants in the prospective study had the option to provide additional blood draws and questionnaires over a 2-month period. Prospective study blood samples were shipped either frozen or at room temperature before DNA extraction.

Measured from the cysteine to the phenylalanine, the CDR3 is 14 residues long. Only the CDR3 portion is preserved as DNA: 42 bases, with reading frame beginning at the first base. CDR1 and CDR2 were assigned from the germline V gene (reference sequence) as LNHDA and SQIVND. This sample stems from a study of blood T cell repertoires in COVID-19 (dated by TCRdb to the early 2020s). Concerning the study at large: Collaborator samples came from the United States, Italy and Spain and covered acute and convalescent phases of COVID-19. The samples were drawn from the first 160 participants of the ongoing ImmuneRACE study and from some 1,300 subjects provided by 6 global collaborators. The prospective study material was composed of cDNA or gDNA derived from T cells, B-cell-depleted T cells, or PBMCs. Where available, HLA class I and class II types were obtained from metadata supplied by the sample provider rather than from assay-based typing. The repertoires were released in a freely available public database intended as a resource for research on the immune response to SARS-CoV-2. Subjects who had been exposed to COVID-19, were actively infected with it, or had recovered from it provided the deeply sampled blood TCRbeta repertoires that made up the dataset. Sample metadata almost always included a de-identified subject ID, COVID-19 status, age in years and sex. Study-wide conclusions, independent of this receptor: Clinical and demographic metadata were provided uncurated, with the amount varying by source and participant.

TCRbeta CDR3 regions were amplified from genomic DNA using the immunoSEQ Assay, a bias-controlled multiplex PCR. The paper's processing steps were these. Nucleated cell counts per sample were estimated from amplification of reference gene primers within the assay. To quantify the absolute abundance of each unique TCRbeta CDR3 rearrangement, sequence reads were collapsed and filtered. For each sample, productive Simpson clonality was calculated by taking the square root of Simpson's diversity index across productive rearrangements. TCRdb holds this immuneACCESS table with in-frame rearrangements only. Some clones are missing; in checked studies, unresolved V genes explain under half, and the rest has no known cause. The V and J calls and clone size are taken from that table; D and trimming were inferred from the DNA. Recorded for this sample are approximately 350,000 clones; approximately 84% of them occurred a single time. Around 3% of the sample goes to the ten largest clones.

Sequenced material: PBMCs or T cells enriched from blood (not recorded which). The sequence links TRBV19 to TRBJ2-1, with a tentative D gene TRBD2 over 5 matching bases. The sequence derives from a woman aged 25-40 years who had recovered from COVID-19. This receptor carries the CDR3 CATSSVLDYNEQFF. The sequenced DNA is TGTGCCACTAGTAGCGTCCTCGACTACAATGAGCAGTTCTTC.